Listed below are T cell receptor beta chains from one sample, sequenced in a study of response to subunit inactivated influenza vaccine. MiXCR, run by TCRdb on the RT-PCR reads, gives a single entry per CDR3 protein. Of approximately 500,000 distinct CDR3 sequences in the sample, approximately 22% were seen once. The same sample was also used in a study of T cells expressing NK-cell markers.

The specimen was CD4+ T cells sorted from PBMCs, collected roughly 12 days after vaccination. The source of these receptors is a man aged 50 or older who received an inactivated influenza vaccine. Both conserved end residues are part of each CDR3.

v_gene	len	j_gene	CDR3aa
TRBV7-2	14	TRBJ1-5	CASSSNNRGQPQHF
TRBV12-3/TRBV12-4	15	TRBJ2-1	CASSFPRGPYNEQFF
TRBV25-1	16	TRBJ2-7	CASSEGGLAGGPEQYF
TRBV20-1	12	TRBJ2-1	CSARVQLNEQFF
TRBV20-1	17	TRBJ1-4	CSARDLGRGLDNEKLFF
TRBV12-3/TRBV12-4	12	TRBJ2-5	CASRGVGETQYF
TRBV5-5	12	TRBJ1-1	CASSFRGLGAFF
TRBV4-3	15	TRBJ1-1	CASSQDRGRWTEAFF
TRBV9	18	TRBJ2-3	CASSSRDYGRGFADTQYF
TRBV25-1	13	TRBJ2-7	CASRRTGFNEQYF
TRBV11-1	14	TRBJ2-5	CASSGNAGDGTQYF
TRBV20-1	17	TRBJ1-1	CSARVFSPALPNTEAFF
TRBV7-9	13	TRBJ1-1	CASSLATGRGAFF
TRBV19	15	TRBJ1-2	CASSLPGTSNYGYTF
TRBV20-1	16	TRBJ2-1	CSARSLHSGGVNEQFF
TRBV6-1	13	TRBJ1-5	CASSEYQGWPQHF
TRBV29-1	15	TRBJ2-7	CSAGLAGLGHYEQYF
TRBV30	16	TRBJ2-3	CAWSYAGPPSTDTQYF
TRBV12-3/TRBV12-4	14	TRBJ1-5	CASSLWGSNQPQHF
TRBV5-4	13	TRBJ2-7	CASSWDFPREQYF
TRBV5-6	15	TRBJ1-1	CASSAGRPTSTEAFF
TRBV29-1	14	TRBJ2-3	CSGRNRLARDTQYF
TRBV5-1	14	TRBJ2-3	CASTTEASTDTQYF
TRBV6-1	15	TRBJ2-3	CASRRGGPATDTQYF
TRBV28	15	TRBJ2-1	CASSLAGTSGNEQFF
TRBV19	15	TRBJ2-1	CASTPSGRINNEQFF
TRBV6-2/TRBV6-3	16	TRBJ2-7	CASSRPLARASYEQYF
TRBV6-2/TRBV6-3	14	TRBJ2-7	CASSYSFLDAEQYF
TRBV19	13	TRBJ1-2	CASSIDVSGGYTF
TRBV4-1	15	TRBJ1-2	CASSRAPDREGGYTF
TRBV6-1	16	TRBJ2-3	CASRKRGEGRTDTQYF
TRBV12-3/TRBV12-4	12	TRBJ2-7	CASSRGGTGTLF
TRBV20-1	14	TRBJ2-1	CSPSILAEYNEQFF
TRBV6-2/TRBV6-3	12	TRBJ2-7	CACGDYHYEQYF
TRBV7-6	14	TRBJ2-3	CASSLPSTGDTQYF
TRBV7-8	13	TRBJ1-5	CASSPSPNQPQHF
TRBV24-1	14	TRBJ2-2	CATSARSNTGELFF
TRBV5-1	15	TRBJ2-7	CASSASGVSSYEQYF
TRBV5-5	13	TRBJ1-1	CATQLDMNTEAFF
TRBV20-1	14	TRBJ2-7	CSASWTSGIYEQYF
TRBV4-3	14	TRBJ1-1	CASSQRGAATEAFF
TRBV5-1	13	TRBJ2-1	CASSLVSSNEQFF
TRBV20-1	12	TRBJ2-5	CSARGWQETQYF
TRBV14	16	TRBJ2-5	CASSQDFSGGLETQYF
TRBV12-3/TRBV12-4	14	TRBJ1-5	CASSLDLGNQPQHF
TRBV5-1	13	TRBJ2-6	CASSKSGANVLTF
TRBV20-1	15	TRBJ2-2	CSAREGHLNTGELFF
TRBV7-2	15	TRBJ2-3	CASSLVQTSTDTQYF
TRBV4-2	16	TRBJ2-1	CASSQAATSRYNEQFF
TRBV6-5	12	TRBJ1-1	CASSYGQGRAFF
TRBV12-3/TRBV12-4	14	TRBJ2-4	CASRQGLEKNIQYF
TRBV6-1	16	TRBJ2-1	CASRSSGSGSYNEQFF
TRBV28	12	TRBJ1-2	CASILRRDGYTF
TRBV10-2	15	TRBJ1-6	CARGQGEENNSPLHF
TRBV7-6	15	TRBJ1-1	CASSATFRGNTEAFF
TRBV5-4	14	TRBJ2-7	CASSPVGGRSEQYF
TRBV7-9	15	TRBJ2-5	CASSLVVGTGETQYF
TRBV5-1	15	TRBJ1-5	CASSKTGNSNQPQHF
TRBV6-2/TRBV6-3	15	TRBJ1-2	CASSPPGQRRNGYTF